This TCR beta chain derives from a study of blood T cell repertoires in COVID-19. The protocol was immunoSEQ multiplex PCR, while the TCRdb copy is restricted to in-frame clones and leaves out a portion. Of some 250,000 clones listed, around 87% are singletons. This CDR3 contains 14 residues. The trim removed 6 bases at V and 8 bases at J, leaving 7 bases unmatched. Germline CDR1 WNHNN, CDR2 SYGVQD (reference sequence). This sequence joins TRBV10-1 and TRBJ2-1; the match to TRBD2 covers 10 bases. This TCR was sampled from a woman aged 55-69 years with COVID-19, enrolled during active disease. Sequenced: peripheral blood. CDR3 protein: CASSPAGGSYEQFF. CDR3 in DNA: TGCGCCAGCAGCCCAGCGGGAGGGTCGTATGAGCAGTTCTTC.